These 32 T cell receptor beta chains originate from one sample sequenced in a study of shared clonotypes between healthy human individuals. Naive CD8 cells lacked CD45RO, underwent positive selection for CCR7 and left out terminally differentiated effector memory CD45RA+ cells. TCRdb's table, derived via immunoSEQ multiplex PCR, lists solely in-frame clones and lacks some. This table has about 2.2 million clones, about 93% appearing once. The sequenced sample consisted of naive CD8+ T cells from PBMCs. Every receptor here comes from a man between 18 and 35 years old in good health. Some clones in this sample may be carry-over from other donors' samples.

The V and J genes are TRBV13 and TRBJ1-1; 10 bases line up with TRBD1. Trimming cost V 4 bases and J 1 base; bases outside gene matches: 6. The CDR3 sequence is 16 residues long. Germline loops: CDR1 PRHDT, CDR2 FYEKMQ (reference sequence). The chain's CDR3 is CASSSTRDRGNTEAFF. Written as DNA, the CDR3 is TGTGCCAGCAGCTCTACCCGGGACAGGGGGAACACTGAAGCTTTCTTT.

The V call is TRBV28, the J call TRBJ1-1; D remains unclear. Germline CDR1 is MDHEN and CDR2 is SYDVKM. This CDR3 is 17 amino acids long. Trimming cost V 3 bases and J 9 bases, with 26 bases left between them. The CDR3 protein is CASSLRIRAEWAQKAFF. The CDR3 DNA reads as TGTGCCAGCAGTTTGAGGATTCGGGCCGAATGGGCGCAGAAAGCTTTCTTT.

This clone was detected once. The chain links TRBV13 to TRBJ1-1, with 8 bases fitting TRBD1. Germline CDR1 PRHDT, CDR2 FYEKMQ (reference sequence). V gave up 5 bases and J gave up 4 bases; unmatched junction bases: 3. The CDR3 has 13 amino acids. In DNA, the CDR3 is TGTGCCAGCAGCAACAGGGGGAGCACTGAAGCTTTCTTT. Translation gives CASSNRGSTEAFF.

The DNA of the CDR3 is TGTGCCAGTAGTATAGACTTGGAAACCCTCACAGATACGCAGTATTTT. Its protein product is CASSIDLETLTDTQYF. This chain uses TRBV19 with TRBJ2-3; the D is unclear. Trimming shortened V by 0 bases and J by 2 bases, and 12 bases separated the two germline ends. The CDR3 runs 16 residues. Looked up from germline, CDR1 is LNHDA and CDR2 is SQIVND (reference sequence).

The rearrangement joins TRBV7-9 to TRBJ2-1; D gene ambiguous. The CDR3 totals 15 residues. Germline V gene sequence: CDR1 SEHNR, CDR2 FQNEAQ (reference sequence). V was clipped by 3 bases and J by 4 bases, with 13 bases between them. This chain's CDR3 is CASSFGREPYNEQFF. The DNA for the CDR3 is TGTGCCAGCAGCTTCGGAAGGGAACCGTACAATGAGCAGTTCTTC.

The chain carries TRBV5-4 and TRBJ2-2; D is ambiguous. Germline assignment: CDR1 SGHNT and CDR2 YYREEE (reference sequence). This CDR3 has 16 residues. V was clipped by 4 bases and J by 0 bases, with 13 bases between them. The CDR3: CASSTESGANTGELFF. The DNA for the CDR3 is TGTGCCAGCAGCACAGAAAGTGGGGCGAACACCGGGGAGCTGTTTTTT. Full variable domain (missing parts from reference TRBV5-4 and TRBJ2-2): ETGVTQSPTHLIKTRGQQVTLRCSSQSGHNTVSWYQQALGQGPQFIFQYYREEENGRGNFPPRFSGLQFPNYSSELNVNALELDDSALYLCASSTESGANTGELFFGEGSRLTVL.

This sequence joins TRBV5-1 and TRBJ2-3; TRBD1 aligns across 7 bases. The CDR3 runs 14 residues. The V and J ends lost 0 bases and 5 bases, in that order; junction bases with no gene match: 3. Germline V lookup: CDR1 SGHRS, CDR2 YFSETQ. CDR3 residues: CASSLGQGVDTQYF. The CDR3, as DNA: TGCGCCAGCAGCTTGGGACAGGGAGTAGATACGCAGTATTTT.

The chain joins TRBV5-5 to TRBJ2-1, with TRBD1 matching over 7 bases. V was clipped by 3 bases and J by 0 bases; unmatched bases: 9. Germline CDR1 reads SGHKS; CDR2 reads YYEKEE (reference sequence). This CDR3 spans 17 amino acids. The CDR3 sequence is CASSSTGDENSYNEQFF. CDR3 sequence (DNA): TGTGCCAGCAGCTCCACAGGGGACGAGAACTCCTACAATGAGCAGTTCTTC.

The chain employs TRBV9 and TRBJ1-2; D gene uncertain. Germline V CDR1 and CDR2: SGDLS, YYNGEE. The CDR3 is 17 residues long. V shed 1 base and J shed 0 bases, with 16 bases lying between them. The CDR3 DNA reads TGTGCCAGCAGCGTAAAGCCCCGGGGTGGCACTAACTATGGCTACACCTTC. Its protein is CASSVKPRGGTNYGYTF.

In DNA, the CDR3 is TGTGCCAGCAGTGATTGGGGGAACACTGAAGCTTTCTTT. It yields the protein CASSDWGNTEAFF. The rearrangement joins TRBV2 to TRBJ1-1; D uncertain. The germline V gene has CDR1 SNHLY and CDR2 FYNNEI. V was cut by 3 bases and J by 1 base, with 6 bases left in between. The CDR3 loop spans 13 amino acids. Full variable domain (rest looked up from reference TRBV2 and TRBJ1-1): EPEVTQTPSHQVTQMGQEVILRCVPISNHLYFYWYRQILGQKVEFLVSFYNNEISEKSEIFDDQFSVERPDGSNFTLKIRSTKLEDSAMYFCASSDWGNTEAFFGQGTRLTVV.

Here the CDR3 reads CASSSPDVSTDTQYF. CDR3 coding DNA: TGTGCCAGCAGCTCCCCGGACGTAAGCACAGATACGCAGTATTTT. The chain has TRBV7-3 and TRBJ2-3; the D is unclear. Trimming shortened V by 4 bases and J by 0 bases, and 11 bases separated the two germline ends. Germline V lookup: CDR1 SGHTA, CDR2 FQGTGA. This CDR3 contains 15 residues.

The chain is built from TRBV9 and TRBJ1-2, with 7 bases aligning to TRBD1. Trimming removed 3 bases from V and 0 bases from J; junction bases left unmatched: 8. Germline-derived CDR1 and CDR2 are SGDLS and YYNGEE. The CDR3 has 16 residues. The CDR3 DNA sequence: TGTGCCAGCAGCGCAAACAGGGGCCGCCCTAACTATGGCTACACCTTC. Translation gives CASSANRGRPNYGYTF. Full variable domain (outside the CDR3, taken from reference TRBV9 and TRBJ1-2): DSGVTQTPKHLITATGQRVTLRCSPRSGDLSVYWYQQSLDQGLQFLIQYYNGEERAKGNILERFSAQQFPDLHSELNLSSLELGDSALYFCASSANRGRPNYGYTFGSGTRLTVV.

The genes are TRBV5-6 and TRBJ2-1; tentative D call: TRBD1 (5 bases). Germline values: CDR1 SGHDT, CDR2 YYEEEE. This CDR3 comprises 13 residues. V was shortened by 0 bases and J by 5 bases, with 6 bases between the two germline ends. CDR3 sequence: CASSLGRDNEQFF. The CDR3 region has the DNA TGTGCCAGCAGCTTGGGCAGGGACAATGAGCAGTTCTTC.

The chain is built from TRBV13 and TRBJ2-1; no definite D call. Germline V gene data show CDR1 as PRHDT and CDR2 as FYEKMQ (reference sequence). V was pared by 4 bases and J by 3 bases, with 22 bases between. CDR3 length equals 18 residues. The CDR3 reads CASSSRILTSVFYNEQFF. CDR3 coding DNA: TGTGCCAGCAGCTCCCGGATACTGACCTCGGTCTTCTACAATGAGCAGTTCTTC.

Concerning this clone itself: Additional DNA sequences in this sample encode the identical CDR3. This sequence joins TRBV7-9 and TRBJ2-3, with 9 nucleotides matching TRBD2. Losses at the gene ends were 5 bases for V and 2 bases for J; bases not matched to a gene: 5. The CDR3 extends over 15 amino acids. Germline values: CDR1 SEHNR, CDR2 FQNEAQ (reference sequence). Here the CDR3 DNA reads TGTGCCAGCAGCCCGGGACTAGCAGCCACAGATACGCAGTATTTT. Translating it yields CASSPGLAATDTQYF.

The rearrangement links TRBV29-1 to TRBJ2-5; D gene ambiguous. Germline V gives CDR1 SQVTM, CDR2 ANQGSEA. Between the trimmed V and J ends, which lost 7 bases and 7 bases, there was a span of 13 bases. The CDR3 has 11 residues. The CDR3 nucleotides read TGCAGCGACCACGACGGACCGACCCAGTACTTC. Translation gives CSDHDGPTQYF.

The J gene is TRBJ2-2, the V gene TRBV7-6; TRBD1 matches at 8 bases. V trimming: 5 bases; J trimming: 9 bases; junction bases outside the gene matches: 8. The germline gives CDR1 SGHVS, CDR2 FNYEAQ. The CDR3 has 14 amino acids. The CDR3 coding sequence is TGTGCCAGCAGCGTTAGCCAGGGGGCCCGGGAGCTGTTTTTT. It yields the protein CASSVSQGARELFF.

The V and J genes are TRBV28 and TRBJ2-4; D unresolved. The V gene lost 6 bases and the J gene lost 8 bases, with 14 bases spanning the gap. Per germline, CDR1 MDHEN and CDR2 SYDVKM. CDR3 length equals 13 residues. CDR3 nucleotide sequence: TGTGCCAGCAGCCTGGACCCAGAGGACATTCAGTACTTC. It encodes CASSLDPEDIQYF.

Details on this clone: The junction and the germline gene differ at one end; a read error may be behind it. CDR3 loop: CASSTPRSYGYTF. The CDR3 DNA sequence: TGTGCCAGCTCAACACCCAGGAGCTATGGCTACACCTTC. The chain joins TRBV18 to TRBJ1-2, with unresolved D. Germline CDR1 and CDR2: KGHSH and LQKENI. The CDR3 runs 13 residues.

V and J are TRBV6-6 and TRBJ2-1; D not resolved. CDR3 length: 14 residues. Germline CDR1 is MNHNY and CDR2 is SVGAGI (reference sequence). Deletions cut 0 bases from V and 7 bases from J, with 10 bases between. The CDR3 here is CASSYSLTQNEQFF. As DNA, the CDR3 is TGTGCCAGCAGTTACTCCTTAACGCAGAATGAGCAGTTCTTC.

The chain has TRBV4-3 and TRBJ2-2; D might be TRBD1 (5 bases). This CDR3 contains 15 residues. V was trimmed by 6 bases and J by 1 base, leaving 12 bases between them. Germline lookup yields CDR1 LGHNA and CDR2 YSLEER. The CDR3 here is CASSQGHRNTGELFF. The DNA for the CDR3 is TGCGCCAGCAGTCAGGGCCACAGGAACACCGGGGAGCTGTTTTTT.

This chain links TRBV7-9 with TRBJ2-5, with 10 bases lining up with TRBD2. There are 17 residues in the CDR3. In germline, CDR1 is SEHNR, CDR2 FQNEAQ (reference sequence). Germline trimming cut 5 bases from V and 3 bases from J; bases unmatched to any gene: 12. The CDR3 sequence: CASSPPAGGPLEETQYF. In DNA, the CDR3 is TGTGCCAGCAGCCCTCCAGCGGGAGGGCCTTTGGAAGAGACCCAGTACTTC.

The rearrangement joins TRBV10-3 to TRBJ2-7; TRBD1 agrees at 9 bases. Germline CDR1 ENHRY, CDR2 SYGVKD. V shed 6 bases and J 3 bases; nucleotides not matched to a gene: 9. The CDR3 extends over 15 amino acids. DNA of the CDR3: TGTGCCATCAGGGGCGGGACAGGGAATATCTACGAGCAGTACTTC. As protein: CAIRGGTGNIYEQYF.

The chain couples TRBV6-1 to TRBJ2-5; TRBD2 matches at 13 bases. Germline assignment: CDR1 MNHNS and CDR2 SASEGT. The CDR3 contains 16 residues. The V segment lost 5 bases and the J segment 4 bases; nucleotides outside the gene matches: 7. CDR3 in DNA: TGTGCCAGCAGTCAAGAACTAGCGGGAGGGTTAGAGACCCAGTACTTC. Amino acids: CASSQELAGGLETQYF.

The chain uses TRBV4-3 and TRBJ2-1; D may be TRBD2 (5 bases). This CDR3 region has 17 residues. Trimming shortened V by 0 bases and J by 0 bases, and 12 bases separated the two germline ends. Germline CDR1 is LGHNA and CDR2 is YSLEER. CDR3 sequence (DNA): TGCGCCAGCAGCCAAGATGAGTGGAGGTCCTCCTACAATGAGCAGTTCTTC. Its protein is CASSQDEWRSSYNEQFF.

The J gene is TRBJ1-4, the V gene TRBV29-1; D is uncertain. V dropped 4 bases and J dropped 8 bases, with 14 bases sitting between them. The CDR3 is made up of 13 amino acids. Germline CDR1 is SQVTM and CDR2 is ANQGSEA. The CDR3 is CSVAEGFGEKLFF. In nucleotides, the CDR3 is TGCAGCGTTGCGGAAGGGTTCGGGGAAAAACTGTTTTTT.

The CDR3 DNA follows: TGTGCCACCAATCCTACAAAGAACACTGAAGCTTTCTTT. This gives the protein CATNPTKNTEAFF. This chain joins TRBV15 and TRBJ1-1; D uncertain. This CDR3 contains 13 residues. Trimming left V 7 bases short and J 1 base short, with 10 bases between. In germline, CDR1 is LNHNV, CDR2 YYDKDF (reference sequence).

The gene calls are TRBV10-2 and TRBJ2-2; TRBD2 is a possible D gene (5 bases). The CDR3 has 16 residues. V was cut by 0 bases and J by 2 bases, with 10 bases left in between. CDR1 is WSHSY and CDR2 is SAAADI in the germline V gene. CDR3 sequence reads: CASSESRGLNTGELFF. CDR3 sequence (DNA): TGCGCCAGCAGTGAGTCGCGCGGGCTTAACACCGGGGAGCTGTTTTTT.

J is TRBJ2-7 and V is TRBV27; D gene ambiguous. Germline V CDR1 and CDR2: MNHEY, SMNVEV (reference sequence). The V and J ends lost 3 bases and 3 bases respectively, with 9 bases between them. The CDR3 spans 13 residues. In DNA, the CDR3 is TGTGCCAGCAGTTTCTCCCCGGGCTACGAGCAGTACTTC. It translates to CASSFSPGYEQYF.

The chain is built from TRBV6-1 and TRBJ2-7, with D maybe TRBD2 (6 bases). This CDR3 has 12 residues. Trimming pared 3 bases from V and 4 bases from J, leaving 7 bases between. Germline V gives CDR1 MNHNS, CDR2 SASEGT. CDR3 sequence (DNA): TGTGCCAGCAGTGATGCGGGGTACGAGCAGTACTTC. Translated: CASSDAGYEQYF.

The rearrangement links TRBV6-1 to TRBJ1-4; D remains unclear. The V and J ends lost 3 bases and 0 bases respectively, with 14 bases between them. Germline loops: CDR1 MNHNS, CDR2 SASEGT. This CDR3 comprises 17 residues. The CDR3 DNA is TGTGCCAGCAGTGAGGCCCGACGGGGTGCAACTAATGAAAAACTGTTTTTT. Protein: CASSEARRGATNEKLFF.

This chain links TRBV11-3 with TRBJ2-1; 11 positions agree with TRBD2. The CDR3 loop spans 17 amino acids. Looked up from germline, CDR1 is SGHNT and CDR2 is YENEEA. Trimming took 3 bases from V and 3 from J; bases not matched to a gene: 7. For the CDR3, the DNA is TGTGCCAGCAGCTTCACCGGGACTAGCGGAGACTACAATGAGCAGTTCTTC. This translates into CASSFTGTSGDYNEQFF.